A selection of T cell receptor beta chains follows, all from one sample in a study of shared clonotypes between healthy human individuals. The table came from immunoSEQ multiplex PCR; TCRdb's copy has only in-frame clones and leaves some out. The sample yields roughly 890,000 clones, 92% seen once. The sample was naive CD8+ T cells sorted from blood. These receptors were collected from a man aged 25-40 years in good health. Each CDR3 is given with its conserved first and last residue. Each record gives: clone size, V gene, J gene, D gene, CDR3 length, CDR3 protein, CDR3 DNA. A D gene is named only where the DNA matches it firmly. Clone size is not always given. Where it is, it says once, few, many or a class for expanded clones.

-	TRBV11-2	TRBJ2-3	TRBD1	15	CASSLEGQITDTQYF	TGTGCCAGCAGCTTAGAGGGACAGATAACAGATACGCAGTATTTT
-	TRBV7-3	TRBJ2-3	TRBD2	15	CASSSISGVLDTQYF	TGTGCCAGCAGCTCCATAAGCGGGGTCTTGGATACGCAGTATTTT
-	TRBV2	TRBJ2-7	-	11	CASEEGYEQYF	TGTGCCAGCGAGGAAGGGTACGAGCAGTACTTC
-	TRBV27	TRBJ2-7	-	14	CASSLSFEYDEQYF	TGTGCCAGCAGTTTGAGTTTCGAGTACGACGAGCAGTACTTC
-	TRBV5-4	TRBJ2-1	-	15	CASLGQGSPYNEQFF	TGTGCCAGCTTGGGGCAGGGAAGTCCCTACAATGAGCAGTTCTTC
-	TRBV7-7	TRBJ2-7	TRBD1	16	CASSLPDRGNIYEQYF	TGTGCCAGCAGCTTACCGGACAGGGGTAATATCTACGAGCAGTACTTC
-	TRBV7-2	TRBJ2-1	-	13	CASSLASSNEQFF	TGTGCCAGCAGCTTAGCGTCGTCTAATGAGCAGTTCTTC
once	TRBV14	TRBJ2-1	TRBD2	16	CASSFGAGGSIHEQFF	TGTGCCAGCAGCTTCGGAGCGGGAGGGTCTATTCATGAGCAGTTCTTC
few	TRBV9	TRBJ2-7	-	13	CASSVDGADEQYF	TGTGCCAGCAGCGTAGACGGGGCCGACGAGCAGTACTTC
-	TRBV28	TRBJ2-7	TRBD2	14	CASSFPGRAYEQYF	TGTGCCAGCAGTTTTCCCGGGAGGGCCTACGAGCAGTACTTC
once	TRBV9	TRBJ1-5	-	14	CASSVEGGLQPQHF	TGTGCCAGCAGCGTAGAGGGAGGTCTTCAGCCCCAGCATTTT
-	TRBV6-1	TRBJ2-5	-	18	CASSEEDRWEVLGDTQYF	TGTGCCAGCAGTGAAGAAGACAGGTGGGAGGTTTTGGGAGATACCCAGTACTTC
-	TRBV11-2	TRBJ2-3	-	14	CASSLGRGRDTQYF	TGTGCCAGCAGCTTGGGCAGGGGAAGAGATACGCAGTATTTT
few	TRBV27	TRBJ2-7	TRBD2	15	CASSPSGEGRYEQYF	TGTGCCAGCAGCCCCTCGGGGGAGGGCCGATACGAGCAGTACTTC
-	TRBV4-3	TRBJ2-1	TRBD1	15	CASSPGQGPYNEQFF	TGCGCCAGCAGCCCTGGACAGGGTCCCTACAATGAGCAGTTCTTC
-	TRBV5-6	TRBJ1-5	-	14	CASSFGQKNQPQHF	TGTGCCAGCAGCTTTGGGCAGAAAAATCAGCCCCAGCATTTT
-	TRBV19	TRBJ2-7	-	13	CASSMRATYEQYF	TGTGCCAGTAGTATGCGGGCAACTTACGAGCAGTACTTC
many	TRBV6-6	TRBJ2-3	TRBD2	15	CASSYSREGTDTQYF	TGTGCCAGCAGTTACTCGCGGGAGGGCACAGATACGCAGTATTTT
-	TRBV19	TRBJ2-3	TRBD2	16	CASSLASGSSPDTQYF	TGTGCCAGTAGTTTAGCTAGCGGGAGTTCCCCAGATACGCAGTATTTT
-	TRBV2	TRBJ1-4	-	15	CASSTQGASHEKLFF	TGTGCCAGCAGCACCCAGGGCGCGTCTCATGAAAAACTGTTTTTT
-	TRBV7-9	TRBJ1-2	-	15	CASSGGTPSNYGYTF	TGTGCCAGCAGCGGAGGGACACCTTCTAACTATGGCTACACCTTC
-	TRBV6-1	TRBJ2-7	-	12	CASAGDSNEQYF	TGTGCCAGCGCAGGGGATTCCAACGAGCAGTACTTC
few	TRBV7-9	TRBJ1-2	-	14	CASSPPGANYGYTF	TGTGCCAGCAGCCCTCCGGGGGCTAACTATGGCTACACCTTC
-	TRBV6-1	TRBJ1-1	TRBD1	18	CASSALRGQGFVNTEAFF	TGTGCCAGCAGTGCGCTCCGGGGACAGGGGTTCGTGAACACTGAAGCTTTCTTT
-	TRBV9	TRBJ2-5	TRBD1	14	CASSVAGGGETQYF	TGTGCCAGCAGCGTAGCAGGGGGCGGGGAGACCCAGTACTTC
-	TRBV27	TRBJ2-2	-	14	CASSTETNTGELFF	TGTGCCAGCAGTACGGAAACGAACACCGGGGAGCTGTTTTTT
-	TRBV27	TRBJ2-7	TRBD1	14	CASSPNRGMHEQYF	TGTGCCAGCAGTCCGAACAGGGGAATGCACGAGCAGTACTTC
-	TRBV2	TRBJ2-5	-	15	CASSVNRDLQETQYF	TGTGCCAGCAGCGTTAACCGGGACCTACAAGAGACCCAGTACTTC
once	TRBV7-9	TRBJ2-7	-	13	CASSLLPRPEQYF	TGTGCCAGCAGCTTACTTCCGCGTCCCGAGCAGTACTTC
-	TRBV14	TRBJ2-4	TRBD2	16	CASSQFGRETKNIQYF	TGTGCCAGCAGCCAATTCGGGCGGGAGACCAAAAACATTCAGTACTTC
once	TRBV10-2	TRBJ2-3	TRBD2	15	CASRSQAGGLDTQYF	TGCGCCAGCAGGTCACAAGCGGGAGGATTGGATACGCAGTATTTT